Following are 17 T cell receptor beta chains from one sample sequenced in a study of shared clonotypes between healthy human individuals. The assay was immunoSEQ multiplex PCR, and TCRdb's table has in-frame clones only and misses some. Counted here are 170,000 or so clones, approximately 60% occurring once; the ten biggest clones make up about 10%. The sequenced sample was memory CD4+ T cells sorted from blood. Subset in this sample: CD45RA-negative fraction. These receptor sequences come from a young man in good health.

This sequence joins TRBV18 and TRBJ2-1, with 11 positions matching TRBD2. The CDR3 is 17 amino acids. With V trimmed by 3 bases and J by 9 bases, 13 bases remained unmatched. Germline loops: CDR1 KGHSH, CDR2 LQKENI. CDR3 sequence reads: CASSPNVTSGRMFEQFF. The CDR3 DNA sequence: TGTGCCAGCTCACCGAACGTCACTAGCGGGAGAATGTTTGAGCAGTTCTTC. Drawing the rest from reference TRBV18 and TRBJ2-1, the complete variable domain is NAGVMQNPRHLVRRRGQEARLRCSPMKGHSHVYWYRQLPEEGLKFMVYLQKENIIDESGMPKERFSAEFPKEGPSILRIQQVVRGDSAAYFCASSPNVTSGRMFEQFFGPGTRLTVL.

The genes are TRBV7-8 and TRBJ2-7, with D perhaps TRBD2 (5 bases). Between the trimmed V and J ends, which lost 2 bases and 6 bases, there was a span of 17 bases. The length of the CDR3 is 15 residues. Germline V CDR1 and CDR2: SGHVS, FQNEAQ. Here the CDR3 DNA reads TGTGCCAGCAGCTTACGTGAGATAGGACTCGGCGAGCAGTACTTC. Its protein product is CASSLREIGLGEQYF.

This clone appeared many times. DNA for the CDR3: TGTGCCAGCAGTAGGTTACAGGAGGGCGAGCAGTACTTC. Protein: CASSRLQEGEQYF. The chain couples TRBV2 to TRBJ2-7; D might be TRBD2 (6 bases). CDR3 length equals 13 residues. CDR1 is SNHLY, CDR2 FYNNEI, per germline. V was trimmed by 5 bases and J by 6 bases, leaving 14 bases between them. The complete variable domain, with remaining parts taken from reference TRBV2 and TRBJ2-7, reads EPEVTQTPSHQVTQMGQEVILRCVPISNHLYFYWYRQILGQKVEFLVSFYNNEISEKSEIFDDQFSVERPDGSNFTLKIRSTKLEDSAMYFCASSRLQEGEQYFGPGTRLTVT.

V is TRBV7-3 and J is TRBJ2-6, with D possibly being TRBD2 (6 bases). Germline CDR1 and CDR2: SGHTA and FQGTGA. Deletions cut 3 bases from V and 2 bases from J, with 11 bases between. This CDR3 is built from 16 residues. The CDR3 reads CASSFGGNAGANVLTF. In DNA, the CDR3 is TGTGCCAGCAGCTTTGGCGGGAACGCTGGGGCCAACGTCCTGACTTTC.

The chain has TRBV6-1 and TRBJ1-5; a possible D gene is TRBD1 (5 bases). Germline V gene lookup returns CDR1 MNHNS and CDR2 SASEGT. V was cut by 4 bases and J by 5 bases, with 12 bases left in between. The CDR3 is 14 residues long. The CDR3 region has the DNA TGTGCCAGCAGTGGTAATTTACAGGATCAGCCCCAGCATTTT. Translation gives CASSGNLQDQPQHF.

The V and J genes are TRBV5-4 and TRBJ1-1; maybe TRBD1 (6 bases). The V gene lost 4 bases and the J gene lost 0 bases, with 10 bases spanning the gap. Germline lookup yields CDR1 SGHNT and CDR2 YYREEE (reference sequence). This CDR3 has 14 residues. CDR3 DNA sequence: TGTGCCAGCAGCCAGGGACATTTGAACACTGAAGCTTTCTTT. As protein: CASSQGHLNTEAFF.

This clone was seen only once. At one end, the junction sequence differs from germline, possibly due to a read error. The chain uses TRBV7-7 and TRBJ2-1, with D possibly TRBD2 on 6 matching bases. In germline, CDR1 is SSHAT, CDR2 FNYEAQ (reference sequence). This CDR3 contains 14 residues. The CDR3 DNA reads TGTGCTAGCAGCTCTACCAACCCGGGAGATGAGCAGTTCTTC. This sequence encodes CASSSTNPGDEQFF.

The chain recombines TRBV9 with TRBJ2-7; D gene unclear. Trimming pared 3 bases from V and 1 base from J, leaving 11 bases between. The germline V gene encodes CDR1 SGDLS and CDR2 YYNGEE. This CDR3 comprises 14 residues. In DNA, the CDR3 is TGTGCCAGCAGCGCCACGGACGGTTCCTACGAGCAGTACTTC. The encoded protein is CASSATDGSYEQYF.

This chain connects TRBV11-2 to TRBJ1-4, with D unresolved. The CDR3 runs to 15 residues. Trimming removed 6 bases from V and 0 bases from J, with 11 bases in between. Germline V lookup: CDR1 SGHAT, CDR2 FQNNGV. This chain's CDR3 is CASSKNFATNEKLFF. The CDR3 DNA reads TGTGCCAGCAGTAAGAACTTTGCAACTAATGAAAAACTGTTTTTT.

This clone was seen a handful of times. The gene calls are TRBV2 and TRBJ2-1; D may be TRBD2 (5 bases). The CDR3 is 15 residues long. Trimming left V 2 bases short and J 7 bases short, with 15 bases between. Germline V gives CDR1 SNHLY, CDR2 FYNNEI. The CDR3 region is CASSENREVYNEQFF. For the CDR3, the DNA is TGTGCCAGCAGTGAAAACCGGGAAGTTTATAATGAGCAGTTCTTC.

The rearrangement joins TRBV18 to TRBJ2-5; no reliable D call. The CDR3 runs to 15 residues. Trimming took 0 bases from V and 2 from J, leaving 10 bases between them. Germline CDR1 reads KGHSH; CDR2 reads LQKENI. CDR3 in amino acids: CASSPPGRIQETQYF. CDR3 sequence (DNA): TGTGCCAGCTCACCACCGGGCAGGATACAAGAGACCCAGTACTTC.

This clone was counted a few times. The chain couples TRBV6-6 to TRBJ2-3; TRBD1 matches 10 bases. This CDR3 has 14 residues. CDR1 MNHNY and CDR2 SVGAGI come from the germline V gene (reference sequence). Unmatched junction bases numbered 5, after V lost 6 bases and J lost 5 bases. CDR3 nucleotides: TGTGCCAGCAGCCTCGGACAGGGGGGAGATACGCAGTATTTT. Protein: CASSLGQGGDTQYF.

The V and J genes are TRBV11-2 and TRBJ2-1; TRBD1 or TRBD2 may be the D gene (5 bases each). This CDR3 has 16 residues. V was clipped by 4 bases and J by 1 base, with 14 bases between them. CDR1 SGHAT and CDR2 FQNNGV come from the germline V gene. In DNA, the CDR3 is TGTGCCAGCAGCTCAATCACGGGGCTTTCCTACAATGAGCAGTTCTTC. Residues: CASSSITGLSYNEQFF. Based on the CDR3 plus reference TRBV11-2 and TRBJ2-1, the full variable domain is EAGVAQSPRYKIIEKRQSVAFWCNPISGHATLYWYQQILGQGPKLLIQFQNNGVVDDSQLPKDRFSAERLKGVDSTLKIQPAKLEDSAVYLCASSSITGLSYNEQFFGPGTRLTVL.

V and J are TRBV19 and TRBJ2-4, with TRBD1 identical over 10 bases. The CDR3 extends over 16 amino acids. V was pared by 5 bases and J by 8 bases, with 12 bases of the junction left unmatched. CDR1 and CDR2 from the germline V gene are LNHDA and SQIVND (reference sequence). As DNA, the CDR3 is TGTGCCAGTAGTTCTGACCTTGGGACAGGGGTTGACATTCAGTACTTC. It encodes CASSSDLGTGVDIQYF. The whole variable domain, remainder taken from reference TRBV19 and TRBJ2-4, is DGGITQSPKYLFRKEGQNVTLSCEQNLNHDAMYWYRQDPGQGLRLIYYSQIVNDFQKGDIAEGYSVSREKKESFPLTVTSAQKNPTAFYLCASSSDLGTGVDIQYFGAGTRLSVL.

This clone was seen a few times. The chain recombines TRBV20-1 with TRBJ2-7; D ambiguous. Trimming pared 6 bases from V and 3 bases from J, leaving 6 bases between. This CDR3 comprises 10 residues. Germline CDR1 DFQATT, CDR2 SNEGSKA (reference sequence). The CDR3 spells CSATYYEQYF. CDR3 nucleotides: TGCAGTGCGACCTACTACGAGCAGTACTTC.

The chain has TRBV5-1 and TRBJ2-5; D call uncertain. The germline V and J ends were trimmed by 1 base and 2 bases, with 6 bases remaining between them. The CDR3 sequence is 13 residues long. CDR1 and CDR2 (germline): SGHRS, YFSETQ. CDR3 nucleotides: TGCGCCAGCAGCTTGTTTTCGCAAGAGACCCAGTACTTC. Translated: CASSLFSQETQYF.

This clone was seen a handful of times. The chain has TRBV19 and TRBJ2-7; 10 bases align to TRBD2. The CDR3 length is 15 residues. V was clipped by 4 bases and J by 3 bases; unmatched bases: 6. Germline CDR1 and CDR2: LNHDA and SQIVND (reference sequence). The CDR3 is CASSTTSGVFYEQYF. As DNA, the CDR3 is TGTGCCAGTAGTACCACTAGCGGGGTATTCTACGAGCAGTACTTC.